The clone carrying this T cell receptor beta chain was counted ten times or more. Antigen unknown. TCRdb re-called the 5' RACE reads through MiXCR, storing one row per CDR3 protein. The sample has 240,000 or so distinct CDR3 sequences, about 10% seen once; the top ten hold 9% to 10%. Healthy Caucasians alone served as donors. V lost 5 bases to trimming and J lost 3 bases; unmatched junction nucleotides: 9. The CDR3 contains 16 residues. Germline V gene data show CDR1 as SGHTA and CDR2 as FQGNSA. The sample belongs to a study of identical twins. Whole-study results and caveats: These conclusions were based on statistical analysis (cross-sectional, not following the same donors). In cord blood, abundant beta clonotypes had fewer insertions; memory showed no trend.

This chain connects TRBV7-2 to TRBJ2-7, with 11 nucleotides matching TRBD2. The sequencing sample was made of memory T cells sorted from blood. This receptor was identified in a man in his fifties in good health. The CDR3 loop reads CASSTISGTSGYEQYF. In DNA form, the CDR3 reads TGTGCCAGCAGCACAATATCCGGGACTAGCGGCTACGAGCAGTACTTC.